The clone carrying this T cell receptor beta chain was recorded many times. Its antigen is as yet unknown. What was amplified from RNA transcripts were TCR beta CDR3 regions. HTBI primers were employed in a first-round RT-PCR of the TCR CDR3. Via MiXCR, TCRdb re-called the multiplex PCR reads, giving one row per CDR3 protein. The sample contains a few hundred thousand distinct CDR3 sequences, around 42% of which appear only once. The data derive from a study of T cells in Graves' hyperthyroidism and ophthalmopathy. Graves' hyperthyroidism showing no ophthalmopathy progression within 18 months was considered stable. Patients aged 18 to 65 with hyperthyroidism were newly diagnosed, with duration under 2 months. Germline V gives CDR1 SNHLY, CDR2 FYNNEI. The CDR3 length is 15 residues. Trimming took 0 bases from V and 4 from J, leaving 12 bases between them. Study-wide results and limits: For ophthalmopathy, model prediction preceded onset by a median 6.5 months. Researchers found most expanded thyroid clonotypes above 0.001 in blood as well.

The sequence came from a young woman with Graves' hyperthyroidism. What was sequenced was peripheral blood or thyroid tissue (not recorded which). This chain links TRBV2 with TRBJ1-2; D is unclear. The CDR3 reads CASSEAQAPPYGYTF. DNA of the CDR3: TGTGCCAGCAGTGAAGCGCAGGCACCTCCCTATGGCTACACCTTC.